The 15 T cell receptor beta chains reported below all come from one sample, sequenced in a study of T-cell reconstitution after alpha-beta-depleted transplantation in children. Preparation of the TCRbeta library was carried out with unique molecular identifiers. TCRdb re-called the PCR reads with MiXCR, one entry per CDR3 protein. This sample carries about 210,000 distinct CDR3 sequences, around a sixth of them seen once, and the ten largest clones take about 39%. Here the sequenced sample was PBMCs, mostly from graft donor cells, taken 360 days after TCRalphabeta/CD19-depleted stem cell transplant. The source of these receptors is a male patient under 10 years old who had a stem cell transplant for acute lymphoblastic leukemia, so the T cells may come from the graft donor.

This rearrangement joins TRBV18 to TRBJ2-7, with a possible D match to TRBD1 (5 bases). This CDR3 spans 15 amino acids. The V end was cut by 2 bases, the J end by 0 bases, with 11 bases between. Germline values: CDR1 KGHSH, CDR2 LQKENI. CDR3 protein: CASSPDMTASYEQYF. The DNA for the CDR3 is TGTGCCAGCTCACCAGACATGACAGCCTCCTACGAGCAGTACTTC. Based on the CDR3 plus reference TRBV18 and TRBJ2-7, the full variable domain is NAGVMQNPRHLVRRRGQEARLRCSPMKGHSHVYWYRQLPEEGLKFMVYLQKENIIDESGMPKERFSAEFPKEGPSILRIQQVVRGDSAAYFCASSPDMTASYEQYFGPGTRLTVT.

The chain employs TRBV10-3 and TRBJ1-1; possible D gene TRBD1, 5 bases. The V end was cut by 4 bases, the J end by 0 bases, with 9 bases between. CDR1 is ENHRY and CDR2 is SYGVKD in the germline V gene. The CDR3 has 14 amino acids. The CDR3 is CAISGDSMNTEAFF. CDR3 in DNA: TGTGCCATCAGTGGTGACAGTATGAACACTGAAGCTTTCTTT.

This clonotype has at least ten counts. This chain connects TRBV28 to TRBJ2-7; 11 bases line up with TRBD2. With 5 bases clipped from V and 3 bases from J, the junction kept 6 bases outside the gene matches. The CDR3 totals 15 residues. Germline CDR1 MDHEN, CDR2 SYDVKM. CDR3 region: CASSPQLAGVYEQYF. The CDR3 DNA reads as TGTGCCAGCAGTCCGCAACTAGCGGGAGTCTACGAGCAGTACTTC.

The chain employs TRBV2 and TRBJ2-2; 9 nucleotides match TRBD1. The CDR3 extends over 15 amino acids. Germline values: CDR1 SNHLY, CDR2 FYNNEI. With V trimmed by 5 bases and J by 5 bases, 6 bases remained unmatched. In nucleotides, the CDR3 is TGTGCCAGCAGTTTTACAGGGGGCGAGACCGGGGAGCTGTTTTTT. Translating gives CASSFTGGETGELFF.

The genes are TRBV7-9 and TRBJ1-6, with D unresolved. V was pared by 1 base and J by 9 bases, with 10 bases between. The CDR3 sequence is 14 residues long. The germline V gene encodes CDR1 SEHNR and CDR2 FQNEAQ (reference sequence). The CDR3 DNA reads TGTGCCAGCAGCTTAGTGGGTTCTGTTTCACCCCTCCACTTT. It translates to CASSLVGSVSPLHF. Supplemented by reference TRBV7-9 and TRBJ1-6, the full variable domain reads DTGVSQNPRHKITKRGQNVTFRCDPISEHNRLYWYRQTLGQGPEFLTYFQNEAQLEKSRLLSDRFSAERPKGSFSTLEIQRTEQGDSAMYLCASSLVGSVSPLHFGNGTRLTVT.

V gene TRBV20-1 combines with J gene TRBJ2-1; possibly TRBD1 for D (6 bases). V shed 2 bases and J shed 1 base, with 12 bases lying between them. This CDR3 spans 15 amino acids. CDR1 and CDR2 from the germline V gene are DFQATT and SNEGSKA (reference sequence). CDR3 residues: CSARTLGGSYNEQFF. The CDR3, as DNA: TGCAGTGCTAGAACGCTAGGGGGATCCTACAATGAGCAGTTCTTC.

This clonotype was seen ten or more times. The V and J genes are TRBV15 and TRBJ2-4; D is unresolved. This CDR3 has 20 residues. Between the trimmed V and J ends, which lost 0 bases and 0 bases, there was a span of 21 bases. Germline CDR1 reads LNHNV; CDR2 reads YYDKDF (reference sequence). CDR3 nucleotides: TGTGCCACCAGCAGAGATCCCCTTTGGGCAGAATCGTTAGCCAAAAACATTCAGTACTTC. It specifies CATSRDPLWAESLAKNIQYF.

This clonotype showed up many times. The V gene is TRBV12-3 or TRBV12-4, the J gene TRBJ2-1; 9 bases line up with TRBD2. The CDR3 is made up of 15 amino acids. V shed 7 bases and J 0 bases; nucleotides not matched to a gene: 4. CDR3: CASTLAGSSYNEQFF. The CDR3 coding sequence is TGTGCCAGCACCCTAGCGGGGAGCTCCTACAATGAGCAGTTCTTC.

The chain carries TRBV4-3 and TRBJ2-2, with 10 bases aligning to TRBD2. The CDR3 has 17 amino acids. The J segment lost 3 bases and the V segment lost 3 bases, leaving 7 bases of the junction unmatched. Germline CDR1 is LGHNA and CDR2 is YSLEER. CDR3 sequence: CASSHHGTSGDTGELFF. In nucleotides, the CDR3 is TGCGCCAGCAGCCACCACGGAACTAGCGGGGACACCGGGGAGCTGTTTTTT.

J is TRBJ2-7 and V is TRBV29-1; 10 bases are shared with TRBD2. The germline V gene has CDR1 SQVTM and CDR2 ANQGSEA. Trimming cost V 6 bases and J 3 bases; bases outside gene matches: 2. The CDR3 length is 12 residues. CDR3 in DNA: TGCAGCGTGGTAGCGGGAGGCTACGAGCAGTACTTC. Translation: CSVVAGGYEQYF.

This clonotype has more than one count but fewer than ten. The CDR3 nucleotides are TGCAGCGTTGAAGATTCAGGGTACCAAGAGACCCAGTACTTC. Translating it yields CSVEDSGYQETQYF. The V and J genes are TRBV29-1 and TRBJ2-5; D may be TRBD1 (5 bases). CDR1 SQVTM and CDR2 ANQGSEA come from the germline V gene. The CDR3 length is 14 residues. The V gene lost 0 bases and the J gene lost 0 bases, with 8 bases spanning the gap. The whole variable domain, remainder taken from reference TRBV29-1 and TRBJ2-5, is SAVISQKPSRDICQRGTSLTIQCQVDSQVTMMFWYRQQPGQSLTLIATANQGSEATYESGFVIDKFPISRPNLTFSTLTVSNMSPEDSSIYLCSVEDSGYQETQYFGPGTRLLVL.

This clonotype has just a few counts. The chain has TRBV27 and TRBJ2-6; D gene unclear. The CDR3 loop spans 14 amino acids. The germline V gene has CDR1 MNHEY and CDR2 SMNVEV (reference sequence). V shed 4 bases and J shed 0 bases, with 4 bases lying between them. CDR3 nucleotide sequence: TGTGCCAGCAGTTCGGTCTCTGGGGCCAACGTCCTGACTTTC. Translation: CASSSVSGANVLTF.

The rearrangement uses TRBV11-3 and TRBJ2-7; D might be TRBD1 or TRBD2, each matching 6 bases. Germline lookup yields CDR1 SGHNT and CDR2 YENEEA. With 1 base removed from V and 1 base from J, the gap between germline ends came to 20 bases. This CDR3 contains 18 residues. CDR3 region: CASSLVVGGTASSYEQYF. As DNA, the CDR3 is TGTGCCAGCAGCTTAGTGGTAGGGGGGACGGCCTCTTCCTACGAGCAGTACTTC.

The chain is built from TRBV7-2 and TRBJ2-3; possibly TRBD1 for D (5 bases). The CDR3 has 15 residues. The germline CDR1 and CDR2 sequences are SGHTA and FQGNSA. V was clipped by 4 bases and J by 2 bases, with 13 bases between them. The DNA for the CDR3 is TGTGCCAGCAGCTCAGGGCGGAGCCCCACAGATACGCAGTATTTT. It is translated as CASSSGRSPTDTQYF.

This chain connects TRBV20-1 to TRBJ2-7; tentative D call: TRBD1 (6 bases). With 3 bases removed from V and 4 bases from J, the gap between germline ends came to 13 bases. Germline V lookup: CDR1 DFQATT, CDR2 SNEGSKA (reference sequence). This CDR3 is built from 13 residues. As DNA, the CDR3 is TGCAGTGCTAGGAGGGGGAACTGGTACGAGCAGTACTTC. It encodes CSARRGNWYEQYF.